Sequencing of this T cell receptor (beta chain) was carried out in a study of blood T cell repertoires in COVID-19. Study details: Sites in the United States, Italy and Spain provided acute and convalescent COVID-19 samples. Sources were T cells, B-cell-depleted T cells, or PBMCs; the material itself was cDNA or gDNA.

Participants' own reports of clinical history determined their cohort assignment. This clone was detected a few times. This CDR3 is also generated by other DNA sequences in the sample. In the study's own analysis: The assay estimated nucleated cells by amplifying reference gene primers. Sequencing was performed with immunoSEQ multiplex PCR; in TCRdb, only in-frame clones are kept and a portion is missing. Clonal size and the V and J genes are those of that table, whereas D and trimming came from the DNA. Of around 140,000 clones in the sample, around 73% were seen once. Looked up from germline, CDR1 is MDHEN and CDR2 is SYDVKM. J gave up 1 base and V 5 bases, and 4 bases lay outside the gene matches. This CDR3 contains 15 residues.

The rearrangement links TRBV28 to TRBJ2-5; 10 bases agree with TRBD2. The sequenced material came from PBMCs or T cells enriched from blood (not recorded which). This TCR derives from a woman aged 45-60 years who had recovered from COVID-19. CDR3 sequence (DNA): TGTGCCAGCAGTCCTAGCGGGGGTCTCCAAGAGACCCAGTACTTC. Translation gives CASSPSGGLQETQYF.